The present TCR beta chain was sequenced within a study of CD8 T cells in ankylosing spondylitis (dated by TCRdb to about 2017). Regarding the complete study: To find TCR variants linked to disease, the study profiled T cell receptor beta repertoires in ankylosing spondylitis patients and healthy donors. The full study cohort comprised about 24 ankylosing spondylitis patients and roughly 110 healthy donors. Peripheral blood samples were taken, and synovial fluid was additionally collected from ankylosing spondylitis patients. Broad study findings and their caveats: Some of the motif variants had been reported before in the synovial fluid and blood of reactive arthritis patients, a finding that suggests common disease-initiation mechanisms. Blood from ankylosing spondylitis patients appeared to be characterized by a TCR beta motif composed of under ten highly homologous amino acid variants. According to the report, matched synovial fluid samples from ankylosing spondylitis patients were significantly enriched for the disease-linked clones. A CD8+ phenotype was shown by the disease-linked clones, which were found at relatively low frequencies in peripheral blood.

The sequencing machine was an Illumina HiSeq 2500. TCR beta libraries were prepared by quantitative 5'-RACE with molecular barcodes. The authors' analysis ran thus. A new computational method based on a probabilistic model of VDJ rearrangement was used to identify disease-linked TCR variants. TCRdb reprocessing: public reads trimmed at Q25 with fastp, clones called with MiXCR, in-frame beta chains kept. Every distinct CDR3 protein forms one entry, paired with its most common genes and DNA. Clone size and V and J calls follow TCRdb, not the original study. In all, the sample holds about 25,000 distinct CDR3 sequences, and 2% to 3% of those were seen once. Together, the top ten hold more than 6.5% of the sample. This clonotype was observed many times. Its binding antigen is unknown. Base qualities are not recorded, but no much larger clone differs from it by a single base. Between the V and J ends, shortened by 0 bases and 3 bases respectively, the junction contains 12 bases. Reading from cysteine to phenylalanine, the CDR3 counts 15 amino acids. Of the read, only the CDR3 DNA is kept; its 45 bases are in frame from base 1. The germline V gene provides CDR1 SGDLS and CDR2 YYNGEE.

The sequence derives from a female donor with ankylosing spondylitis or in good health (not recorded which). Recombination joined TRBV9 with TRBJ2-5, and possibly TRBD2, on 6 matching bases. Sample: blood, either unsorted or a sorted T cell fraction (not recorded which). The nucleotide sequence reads TGTGCCAGCAGCGTAGCTGGGGGGTATAAAGAGACCCAGTACTTC. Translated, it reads CASSVAGGYKETQYF. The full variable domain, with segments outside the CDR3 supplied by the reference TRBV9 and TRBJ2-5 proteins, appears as DSGVTQTPKHLITATGQRVTLRCSPRSGDLSVYWYQQSLDQGLQFLIQYYNGEERAKGNILERFSAQQFPDLHSELNLSSLELGDSALYFCASSVAGGYKETQYFGPGTRLLVL.